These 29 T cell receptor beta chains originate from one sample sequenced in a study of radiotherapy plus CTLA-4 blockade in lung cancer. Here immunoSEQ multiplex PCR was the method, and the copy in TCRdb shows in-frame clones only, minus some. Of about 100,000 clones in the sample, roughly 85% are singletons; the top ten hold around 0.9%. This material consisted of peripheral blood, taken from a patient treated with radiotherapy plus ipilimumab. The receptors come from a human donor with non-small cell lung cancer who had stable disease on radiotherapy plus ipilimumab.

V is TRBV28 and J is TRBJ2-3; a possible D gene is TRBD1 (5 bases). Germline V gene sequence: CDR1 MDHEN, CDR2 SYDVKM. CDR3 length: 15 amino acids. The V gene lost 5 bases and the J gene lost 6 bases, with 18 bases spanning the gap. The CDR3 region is CASSPRGRVVDTQYF. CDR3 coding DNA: TGTGCCAGCAGTCCTCGCGGCAGGGTTGTGGATACGCAGTATTTT. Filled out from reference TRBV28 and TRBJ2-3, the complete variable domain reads DVKVTQSSRYLVKRTGEKVFLECVQDMDHENMFWYRQDPGLGLRLIYFSYDVKMKEKGDIPEGYSVSREKKERFSLILESASTNQTSMYLCASSPRGRVVDTQYFGPGTRLTVL.

The CDR3 protein is CASSGPGTVSNQPQHF. CDR3 coding DNA: TGTGCCAGCAGTGGACCCGGGACAGTTAGCAATCAGCCCCAGCATTTT. This chain uses TRBV6-1 with TRBJ1-5, with 7 bases matching TRBD1. V shed 4 bases, J shed 0 bases, and the junction held 6 bases outside the gene matches. CDR3 length: 16 amino acids. From germline, CDR1 is MNHNS and CDR2 SASEGT.

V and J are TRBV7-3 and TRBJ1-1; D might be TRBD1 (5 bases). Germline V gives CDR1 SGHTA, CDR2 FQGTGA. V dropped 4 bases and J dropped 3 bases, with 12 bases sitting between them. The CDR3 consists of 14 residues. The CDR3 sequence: CASSSQAGHTEAFF. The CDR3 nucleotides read TGTGCCAGCAGCTCACAGGCAGGGCACACTGAAGCTTTCTTT.

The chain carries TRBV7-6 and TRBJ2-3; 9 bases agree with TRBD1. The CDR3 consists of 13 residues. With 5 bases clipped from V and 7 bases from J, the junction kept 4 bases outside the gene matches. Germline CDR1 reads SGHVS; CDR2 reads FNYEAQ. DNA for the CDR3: TGTGCCAGCAGCCAAACAGGGGGCAATACGCAGTATTTT. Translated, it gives CASSQTGGNTQYF. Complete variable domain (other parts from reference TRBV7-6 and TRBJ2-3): GAGVSQSPRYKVTKRGQDVALRCDPISGHVSLYWYRQALGQGPEFLTYFNYEAQQDKSGLPNDRFSAERPEGSISTLTIQRTEQRDSAMYRCASSQTGGNTQYFGPGTRLTVL.

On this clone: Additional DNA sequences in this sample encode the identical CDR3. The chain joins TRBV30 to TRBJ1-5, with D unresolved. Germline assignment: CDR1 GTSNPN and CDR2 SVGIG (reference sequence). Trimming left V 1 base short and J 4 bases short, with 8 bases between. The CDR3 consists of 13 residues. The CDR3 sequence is CAWSGIGNQPQHF. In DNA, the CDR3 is TGTGCCTGGAGTGGTATCGGGAATCAGCCCCAGCATTTT.

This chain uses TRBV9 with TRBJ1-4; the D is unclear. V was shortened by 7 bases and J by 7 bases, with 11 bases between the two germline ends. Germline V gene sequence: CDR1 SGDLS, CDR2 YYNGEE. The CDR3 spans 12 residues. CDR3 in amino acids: CASSGGGEKLFF. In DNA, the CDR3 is TGTGCCAGCTCGGGCGGAGGTGAAAAACTGTTTTTT.

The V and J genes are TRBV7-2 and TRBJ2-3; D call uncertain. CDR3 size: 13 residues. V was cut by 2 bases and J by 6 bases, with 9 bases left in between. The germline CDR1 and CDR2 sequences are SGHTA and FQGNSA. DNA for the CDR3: TGTGCCAGCAGCTTACGGTTCCGGGATACGCAGTATTTT. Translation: CASSLRFRDTQYF. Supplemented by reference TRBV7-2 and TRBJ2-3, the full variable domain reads GAGVSQSPSNKVTEKGKDVELRCDPISGHTALYWYRQSLGQGLEFLIYFQGNSAPDKSGLPSDRFSAERTGGSVSTLTIQRTQQEDSAVYLCASSLRFRDTQYFGPGTRLTVL.

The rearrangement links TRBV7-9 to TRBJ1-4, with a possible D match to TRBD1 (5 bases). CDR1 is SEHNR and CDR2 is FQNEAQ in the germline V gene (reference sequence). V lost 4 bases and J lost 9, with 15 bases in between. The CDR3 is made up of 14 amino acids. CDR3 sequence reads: CASSSGTSKKKLFF. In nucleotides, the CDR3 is TGTGCCAGCAGCTCCGGGACCTCTAAGAAAAAACTGTTTTTT.

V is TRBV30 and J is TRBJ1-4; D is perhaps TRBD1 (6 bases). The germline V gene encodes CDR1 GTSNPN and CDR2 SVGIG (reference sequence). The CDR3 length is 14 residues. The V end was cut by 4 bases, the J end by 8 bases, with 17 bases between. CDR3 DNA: TGTGCCTGGACCCGGGGGCAGGGAAGCGAAAAACTGTTTTTT. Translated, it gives CAWTRGQGSEKLFF.

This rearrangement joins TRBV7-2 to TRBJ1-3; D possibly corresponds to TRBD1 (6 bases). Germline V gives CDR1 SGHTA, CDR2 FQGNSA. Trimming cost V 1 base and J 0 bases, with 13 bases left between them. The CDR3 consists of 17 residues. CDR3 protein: CASSLEVGRGSGNTIYF. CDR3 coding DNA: TGTGCCAGCAGCTTAGAGGTCGGCAGGGGCTCTGGAAACACCATATATTTT. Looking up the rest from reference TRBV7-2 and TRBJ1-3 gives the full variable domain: GAGVSQSPSNKVTEKGKDVELRCDPISGHTALYWYRQSLGQGLEFLIYFQGNSAPDKSGLPSDRFSAERTGGSVSTLTIQRTQQEDSAVYLCASSLEVGRGSGNTIYFGEGSWLTVV.

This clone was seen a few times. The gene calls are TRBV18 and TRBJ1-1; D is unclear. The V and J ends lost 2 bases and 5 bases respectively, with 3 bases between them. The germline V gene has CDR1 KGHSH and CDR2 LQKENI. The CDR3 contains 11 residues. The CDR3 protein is CASSPGTEAFF. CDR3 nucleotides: TGTGCCAGCTCACCAGGGACTGAAGCTTTCTTT.

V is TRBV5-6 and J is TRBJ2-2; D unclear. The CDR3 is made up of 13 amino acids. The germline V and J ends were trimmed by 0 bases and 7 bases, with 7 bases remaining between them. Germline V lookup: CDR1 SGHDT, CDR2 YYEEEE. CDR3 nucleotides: TGTGCCAGCAGCTTGGGTAGCATCGGGGAGCTGTTTTTT. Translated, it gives CASSLGSIGELFF. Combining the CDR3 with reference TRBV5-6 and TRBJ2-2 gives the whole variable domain DAGVTQSPTHLIKTRGQQVTLRCSPKSGHDTVSWYQQALGQGPQFIFQYYEEEERQRGNFPDRFSGHQFPNYSSELNVNALLLGDSALYLCASSLGSIGELFFGEGSRLTVL.

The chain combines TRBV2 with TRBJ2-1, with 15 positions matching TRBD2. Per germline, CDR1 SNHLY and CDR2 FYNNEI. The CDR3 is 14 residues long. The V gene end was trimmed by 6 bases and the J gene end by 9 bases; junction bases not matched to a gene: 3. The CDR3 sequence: CASSGTSGGLEQFF. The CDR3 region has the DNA TGTGCCAGCAGCGGGACTAGCGGGGGGCTTGAGCAGTTCTTC. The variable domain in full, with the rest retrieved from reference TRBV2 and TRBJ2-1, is EPEVTQTPSHQVTQMGQEVILRCVPISNHLYFYWYRQILGQKVEFLVSFYNNEISEKSEIFDDQFSVERPDGSNFTLKIRSTKLEDSAMYFCASSGTSGGLEQFFGPGTRLTVL.

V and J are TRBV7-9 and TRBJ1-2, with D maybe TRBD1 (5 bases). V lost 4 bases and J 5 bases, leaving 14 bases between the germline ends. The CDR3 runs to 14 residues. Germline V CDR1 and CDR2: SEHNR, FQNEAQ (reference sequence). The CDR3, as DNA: TGTGCCAGCAGCTCCCCAGTGGGGGGTTATGGCTACACCTTC. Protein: CASSSPVGGYGYTF.

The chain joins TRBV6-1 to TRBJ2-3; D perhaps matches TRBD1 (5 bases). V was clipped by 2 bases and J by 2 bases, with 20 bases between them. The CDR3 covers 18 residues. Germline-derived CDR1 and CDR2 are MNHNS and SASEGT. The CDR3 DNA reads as TGTGCCAGCAGTGAAAGATTTCAGGGCCACTACCCCACAGATACGCAGTATTTT. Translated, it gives CASSERFQGHYPTDTQYF.

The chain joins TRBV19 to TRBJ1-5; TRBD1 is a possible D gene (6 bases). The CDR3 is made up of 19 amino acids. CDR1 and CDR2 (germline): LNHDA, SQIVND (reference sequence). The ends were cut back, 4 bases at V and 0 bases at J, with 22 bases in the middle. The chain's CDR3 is CASSRTGTPAPNSNQPQHF. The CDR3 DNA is TGTGCCAGTAGTAGAACCGGGACACCAGCTCCAAATAGCAATCAGCCCCAGCATTTT.

CDR3 sequence: CASSLSGGATYEQYF. Here the CDR3 DNA reads TGTGCCAGCAGCTTGAGCGGGGGGGCAACCTACGAGCAGTACTTC. The chain joins TRBV7-3 to TRBJ2-7; 10 nucleotides align to TRBD2. The ends lost 3 bases at V and 2 bases at J; junction bases unmatched: 4. The CDR3 has 15 amino acids. In germline, CDR1 is SGHTA, CDR2 FQGTGA.

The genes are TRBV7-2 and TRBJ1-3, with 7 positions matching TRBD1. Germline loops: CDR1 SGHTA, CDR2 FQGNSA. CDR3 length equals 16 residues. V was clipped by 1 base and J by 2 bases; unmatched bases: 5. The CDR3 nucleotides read TGTGCCAGCAGCTTAGAGGGGACAGACCCTGGAAACACCATATATTTT. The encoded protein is CASSLEGTDPGNTIYF.

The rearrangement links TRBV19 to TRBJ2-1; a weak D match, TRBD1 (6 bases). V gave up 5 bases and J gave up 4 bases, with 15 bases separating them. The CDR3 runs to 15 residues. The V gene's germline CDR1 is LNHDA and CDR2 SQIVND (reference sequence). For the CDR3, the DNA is TGTGCCAGTAGTCTACAACAGGGCCCGTACAATGAGCAGTTCTTC. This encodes CASSLQQGPYNEQFF.

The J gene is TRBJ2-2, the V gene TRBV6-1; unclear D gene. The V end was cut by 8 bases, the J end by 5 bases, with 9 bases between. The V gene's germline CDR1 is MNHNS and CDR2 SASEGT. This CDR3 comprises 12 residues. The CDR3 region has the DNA TGTGCCAGCGGGGATTGGACCGGGGAGCTGTTTTTT. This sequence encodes CASGDWTGELFF.

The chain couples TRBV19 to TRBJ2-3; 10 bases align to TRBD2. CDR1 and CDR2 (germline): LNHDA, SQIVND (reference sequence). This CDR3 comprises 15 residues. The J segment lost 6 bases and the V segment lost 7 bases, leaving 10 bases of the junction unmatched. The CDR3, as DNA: TGTGCCAGTAAAGGTAGCGGGGGGTTCCCCGATACGCAGTATTTT. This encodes CASKGSGGFPDTQYF.

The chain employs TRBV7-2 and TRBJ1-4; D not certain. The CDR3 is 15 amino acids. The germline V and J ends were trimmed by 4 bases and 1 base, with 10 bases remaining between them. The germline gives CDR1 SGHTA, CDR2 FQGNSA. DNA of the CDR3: TGTGCCAGCAGCTCCGGGTTGGGAACTAATGAAAAACTGTTTTTT. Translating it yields CASSSGLGTNEKLFF.

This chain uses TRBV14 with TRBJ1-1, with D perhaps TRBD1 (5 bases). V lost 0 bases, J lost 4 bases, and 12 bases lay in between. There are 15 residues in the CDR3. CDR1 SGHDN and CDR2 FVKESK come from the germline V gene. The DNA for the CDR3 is TGTGCCAGCAGCCAAGATCCGCCCCAGGGCACTGAAGCTTTCTTT. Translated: CASSQDPPQGTEAFF.

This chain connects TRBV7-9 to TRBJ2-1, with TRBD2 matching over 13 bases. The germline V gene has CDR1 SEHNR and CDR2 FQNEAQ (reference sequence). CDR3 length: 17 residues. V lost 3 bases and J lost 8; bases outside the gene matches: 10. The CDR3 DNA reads TGTGCCAGCAGCTTGGGGACTAGCGGGGTAAGGCCCCATGAGCAGTTCTTC. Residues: CASSLGTSGVRPHEQFF.

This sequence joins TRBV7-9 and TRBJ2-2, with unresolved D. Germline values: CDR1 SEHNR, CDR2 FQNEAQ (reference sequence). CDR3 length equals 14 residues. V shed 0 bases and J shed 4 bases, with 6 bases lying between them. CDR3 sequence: CASSLATSTGELFF. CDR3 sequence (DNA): TGTGCCAGCAGCTTAGCTACCAGCACCGGGGAGCTGTTTTTT.

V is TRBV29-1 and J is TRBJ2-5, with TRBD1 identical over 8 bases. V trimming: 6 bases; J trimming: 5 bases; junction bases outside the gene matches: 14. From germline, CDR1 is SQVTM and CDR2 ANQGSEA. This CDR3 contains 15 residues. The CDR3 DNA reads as TGCAGCGTCCGCCCCGGGACAGGCAATGGTGAGACCCAGTACTTC. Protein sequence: CSVRPGTGNGETQYF.

The CDR3 is CASSESGGAPYEQYF. DNA for the CDR3: TGTGCCAGCAGTGAATCCGGGGGCGCCCCCTACGAGCAGTACTTC. This chain uses TRBV6-1 with TRBJ2-7, with D tentatively TRBD1 or TRBD2 (6 bases each). V lost 2 bases, J lost 2 bases, and 13 bases lay in between. Germline V gene data show CDR1 as MNHNS and CDR2 as SASEGT. The CDR3 length is 15 residues.

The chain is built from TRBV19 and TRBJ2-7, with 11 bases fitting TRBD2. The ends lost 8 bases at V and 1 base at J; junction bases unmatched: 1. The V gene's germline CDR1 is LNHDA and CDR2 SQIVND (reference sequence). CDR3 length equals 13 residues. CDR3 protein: CASGTSGSYEQYF. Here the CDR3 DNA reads TGTGCCAGTGGGACTAGCGGATCCTACGAGCAGTACTTC.

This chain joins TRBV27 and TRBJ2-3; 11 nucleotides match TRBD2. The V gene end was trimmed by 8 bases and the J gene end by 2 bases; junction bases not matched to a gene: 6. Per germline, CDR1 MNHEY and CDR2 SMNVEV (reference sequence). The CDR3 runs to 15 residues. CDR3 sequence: CASGFSGRATDTQYF. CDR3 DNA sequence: TGTGCCAGCGGGTTTAGCGGGAGGGCCACAGATACGCAGTATTTT.